This entry concerns a single T cell receptor (beta chain). The target of this receptor is not known. No much larger clone exists at a distance of one base, and base qualities are not known. From the cysteine up to the phenylalanine, the CDR3 has a length of 17 residues. The only DNA kept is the CDR3, 51 bases in frame from the first base. Per the germline V gene, SGHRS is the CDR1 and YFSETQ is the CDR2. Germline trimming: 1 base from V, 1 base from J; junction bases outside gene matches: 6. This sample is drawn from a study of radiation and T cells in renal cell carcinoma (TCRdb year 2020). General notes on the study: The samples were obtained from a clinical trial, where primary renal cell carcinomas were treated with 15 Gy stereotactic body radiation therapy and then removed by nephrectomy 4 weeks afterward. In total, 50 to 60 samples underwent TCR beta sequencing: some 25 tumors plus 27 peripheral blood samples. In the approximately 53 samples combined, 4 million to 5 million unique CDR3 nucleotide sequences were found, encoding approximately 2,900,000 unique CDR3 amino acid sequences.

Paper-wide results and their limitations: In blood, the top tumor clonotypes increased between baseline and 2 weeks post-radiation and then shrank by 4 weeks, which suggests that tumor-resident clones expanded only transiently. Changes in the blood repertoire were not tracked past 4 weeks after treatment. Because pretreatment tumor biopsies were not available, the study could not determine whether clonotypes were already present within the tumor at baseline. With a single-armed trial design, the study had no way to address how radiation dose or scheduling affects the TCR repertoire.

TCR beta libraries were generated from genomic DNA with the immunoSEQ kit, following the manufacturer's recommendations. To prepare the libraries, a first multiplex PCR with proprietary primers was run, followed by a second PCR that added unique barcodes, and a bead cleanup was done after each round. Each sample batch included a kit-provided positive control reaction and a negative control reaction. The final libraries were assessed on an Agilent 4200 TapeStation D1000 ScreenTape, pooled by volume, and quantified by qPCR. Sequencing was performed on an Illumina NextSeq500 with a MidOutput 150-cycle cartridge, and 156 Read1 and 15 Index1 cycles were run with kit custom primers. The pooled library was loaded at roughly 1 pM, with an approximately 20% PhiX control spiked in. Per the authors' processing: Vendor-processed data were analyzed in R, with a clonotype defined as all T cells sharing the same CDR3 nucleotide sequence. In the clone abundance analyses, frequencies in each sample were normalized to that sample's 10,000 most abundant clones. Before analysis, public T cell clones were removed, and these numbered fewer than six per sample on average. Tumor-enriched clonotypes and baseline blood-enriched clonotypes were defined as those with an abundance difference of at least 32-fold between compartments. A beta-binomial differential abundance model was used to identify clonotypes that expanded or contracted between blood time points. Tumor-blood repertoire similarity was measured with the Baroni-Urbani and Buser coefficient, and group comparisons used two-tailed Wilcoxon tests in R. This is the immuneACCESS table as TCRdb keeps it, with only in-frame sequences that have V and J called. A part of the clones is gone; compared with another copy, unresolved V genes explain less than half, and the rest is unexplained. V and J calls and clone size are those listed in that table; D and trimming were worked out from the DNA. The sample records 70,000 to 80,000 clones, about 86% of which are singletons. Around 21% of the sample is taken by the ten largest.

The time point label on this specimen signifies: blood 2 weeks post-SBRT. The treatment or condition label, read with the paper, signifies: 15 Gy SBRT to primary tumor, nephrectomy 4 weeks later. To follow tumor-enriched clonotypes, peripheral blood was collected serially from radiation-treated patients at baseline and again at 2 weeks and 4 weeks after SBRT. All patients had renal cell carcinoma with clear cell pathology. The QIAamp DNA Blood Mini Kit (Qiagen) was used to prepare genomic DNA for TCR sequencing. Samples were included in the analyses only if all quality control checks were passed. The chain employs TRBV5-1 and TRBJ1-3; TRBD1 agrees with 9 junctional bases. This receptor was taken from a woman aged 45-65 years with renal cell carcinoma. The source was blood, collected from a patient whose treatment included radiotherapy and nephrectomy. The bases are TGCGCCAGCAGCTTGAGTTTGGGACAGGGTTCTGGAAACACCATATATTTT. The resulting protein is CASSLSLGQGSGNTIYF.